This T cell receptor beta chain stems from a study of beta chain features in type 1 diabetes. Study details: Sorted cells, some 110,000,000 in number, were examined across all samples.

Isolated RNA was reverse transcribed in full, so expressed TCRB transcripts were sequenced. The protocol was immunoSEQ multiplex PCR, while the TCRdb copy is restricted to in-frame clones and leaves out a portion. The sample has roughly 230,000 clones, 9.6% seen once. Material: naive CD4+ T cells from blood. The origin of this receptor is a woman aged 18-30 years in good health.

CDR3 protein: CASSLTGANTEAFF. The DNA of the CDR3 is TGTGCCAGCAGCTTAACGGGGGCCAACACTGAAGCTTTCTTT. This chain joins TRBV7-3 and TRBJ1-1; D possibly corresponds to TRBD1 (6 bases). With 0 bases removed from V and 2 bases from J, the gap between germline ends came to 7 bases. The CDR3 contains 14 residues. Germline V CDR1 and CDR2: SGHTA, FQGTGA.